These 25 T cell receptor beta chains were sequenced from one sample in a study of blood T cell repertoires in COVID-19. Produced via immunoSEQ multiplex PCR; TCRdb's table is partial and in-frame only. The sample yields around 56,000 clones, 60% to 80% seen once. What was sequenced was peripheral blood. The source of these receptors is a man in his 60s with acute or convalescent COVID-19.

The chain couples TRBV7-2 to TRBJ2-7; 9 bases are a match to TRBD2. V lost 1 base, J lost 6 bases, and 19 bases stayed unmatched. CDR3 length: 19 residues. Per germline, CDR1 SGHTA and CDR2 FQGNSA. The DNA for the CDR3 is TGTGCCAGCAGCTTAGGCGCGGGGGGGGCTCTTACTCTACGCTTCGAGCAGTACTTC. Its translation: CASSLGAGGALTLRFEQYF.

V is TRBV5-1 and J is TRBJ1-3; perhaps TRBD1 as D (5 bases). The V end lost 4 bases, the J end lost 1 base, and 9 bases lay between the germline ends. Per the germline V gene, CDR1 is SGHRS and CDR2 is YFSETQ. There are 14 residues in the CDR3. In DNA, the CDR3 is TGCGCCAGCAGCCTTCAGGGTTCTGGAAACACCATATATTTT. It encodes CASSLQGSGNTIYF.

This clone was seen only a few times. This chain connects TRBV11-2 to TRBJ2-1; a possible D gene is TRBD2 (6 bases). V was pared by 5 bases and J by 12 bases, with 14 bases between. Germline V gene data show CDR1 as SGHAT and CDR2 as FQNNGV. The CDR3 extends over 12 amino acids. The CDR3 spells CASSPTSPAQFF. CDR3 nucleotides: TGTGCCAGCAGCCCGACTAGTCCGGCGCAGTTCTTC.

In DNA form, the CDR3 reads TGTGCCAGCAGCCCAGCTTGGGGCAGCAATAGCAATCAGCCCCAGCATTTT. It codes for CASSPAWGSNSNQPQHF. The rearrangement joins TRBV5-4 to TRBJ1-5; tentative D call: TRBD1 (5 bases). Germline CDR1 SGHNT, CDR2 YYREEE (reference sequence). Between the trimmed V and J ends, which lost 4 bases and 0 bases, there was a span of 17 bases. CDR3 size: 17 residues.

The V call is TRBV10-3, the J call TRBJ2-3; TRBD2 agrees at 9 bases. With 8 bases clipped from V and 0 bases from J, the junction kept 9 bases outside the gene matches. This CDR3 is built from 16 residues. Germline V CDR1 and CDR2: ENHRY, SYGVKD. The CDR3 spells CAISSPTSGSTDTQYF. The CDR3 DNA reads TGTGCCATCTCGTCCCCAACTAGCGGGAGCACAGATACGCAGTATTTT.

This clone was found a few times. CDR3 in DNA: TGTGCTAGTGGGCCGGGACAGGGGGCGAACACTGAAGCTTTCTTT. This codes for CASGPGQGANTEAFF. The chain links TRBV12-5 to TRBJ1-1; 12 bases map to TRBD1. The CDR3 is made up of 15 amino acids. V lost 6 bases, J lost 1 base, and 3 bases stayed unmatched. The germline V gene encodes CDR1 LGHNT and CDR2 FRNRAP.

This chain uses TRBV29-1 with TRBJ2-3; TRBD2 aligns across 8 bases. Germline-derived CDR1 and CDR2 are SQVTM and ANQGSEA. Germline trimming cut 6 bases from V and 6 bases from J; bases unmatched to any gene: 5. The CDR3 has 12 residues. Here the CDR3 DNA reads TGCAGCGTGGGACTAGGAGGGGATACGCAGTATTTT. Translating gives CSVGLGGDTQYF.

The V call is TRBV7-2, the J call TRBJ1-2; D unresolved. The CDR3 is made up of 15 amino acids. V lost 5 bases and J 3 bases, leaving 16 bases between the germline ends. The germline gives CDR1 SGHTA, CDR2 FQGNSA. CDR3 sequence (DNA): TGTGCCAGCAGCCAGGTCACGGCTACCTACTATGGCTACACCTTC. The encoded protein is CASSQVTATYYGYTF.

V gene TRBV5-1 combines with J gene TRBJ1-1; D unresolved. Between the trimmed V and J ends, which lost 0 bases and 3 bases, there was a span of 3 bases. The CDR3 contains 12 residues. Germline V gene lookup returns CDR1 SGHRS and CDR2 YFSETQ. CDR3 loop: CASSLADTEAFF. The CDR3 DNA reads as TGCGCCAGCAGCTTGGCCGACACTGAAGCTTTCTTT.

V and J are TRBV5-1 and TRBJ2-3; a possible D gene is TRBD1 (6 bases). CDR1 is SGHRS and CDR2 is YFSETQ in the germline V gene. Trimming took 4 bases from V and 3 from J, leaving 12 bases between them. This CDR3 has 14 amino acids. The CDR3 loop reads CASSATGITDTQYF. CDR3 DNA: TGCGCCAGCAGCGCTACAGGGATAACAGATACGCAGTATTTT.

The V call is TRBV11-2, the J call TRBJ1-1; TRBD1 is a possible D gene (5 bases). Trimming stripped 5 bases from V and 0 bases from J, with 22 bases between. CDR1 and CDR2 (germline): SGHAT, FQNNGV. This CDR3 comprises 18 residues. CDR3 bases: TGTGCCAGCAGCCCCGGGGACTTCCGGAAGGCAATGAACACTGAAGCTTTCTTT. Translating gives CASSPGDFRKAMNTEAFF.

The genes are TRBV11-2 and TRBJ2-7; TRBD1 matches at 9 bases. CDR1 is SGHAT and CDR2 is FQNNGV in the germline V gene. The CDR3 has 14 amino acids. The junction had 1 base not matched to a gene; V was cut back by 1 base and J by 3 bases. This chain's CDR3 is CASSLVGQGYEQYF. DNA for the CDR3: TGTGCCAGCAGCTTAGTGGGACAGGGCTACGAGCAGTACTTC.

For the CDR3, the DNA is TGTGCCAGCAGTGAAGGGGGGTTAGTATGGAATGGCTACACCTTC. Translation: CASSEGGLVWNGYTF. The V and J genes are TRBV25-1 and TRBJ1-2, with D perhaps matching TRBD1 (5 bases). V was pared by 2 bases and J by 6 bases, with 16 bases between. Germline CDR1 MGHDK, CDR2 SYGVNS. The CDR3 is 15 residues long.

The V and J genes are TRBV5-4 and TRBJ1-1; D perhaps matches TRBD1 (6 bases). The CDR3 covers 14 residues. V lost 3 bases to trimming and J lost 5 bases, with 14 bases between them. CDR1 SGHNT and CDR2 YYREEE come from the germline V gene (reference sequence). The CDR3 region has the DNA TGTGCCAGCAGCTCGGACAGTATCTCTACTGAAGCTTTCTTT. Translated: CASSSDSISTEAFF.

This clone was counted only a few times. V gene TRBV2 combines with J gene TRBJ1-2, with 7 positions matching TRBD1. CDR1 and CDR2 (germline): SNHLY, FYNNEI. The trim removed 6 bases at V and 8 bases at J, leaving 6 bases unmatched. The CDR3 loop spans 12 amino acids. Here the CDR3 reads CASRGDRDGYTF. The DNA of the CDR3 is TGTGCCAGCAGGGGTGACAGGGACGGCTACACCTTC.

This chain uses TRBV2 with TRBJ1-2; tentatively, D is TRBD1 (5 bases). The V gene's germline CDR1 is SNHLY and CDR2 FYNNEI. There are 15 residues in the CDR3. V lost 7 bases to trimming and J lost 4 bases, with 19 bases between them. For the CDR3, the DNA is TGTGCCAGCATGTTGGGGCGCGTGGCGTTCTATGGCTACACCTTC. Its translation is CASMLGRVAFYGYTF.

This clone was recorded only once. This chain connects TRBV10-3 to TRBJ2-3, with 13 nucleotides matching TRBD2. The CDR3 loop spans 15 amino acids. V gave up 6 bases and J gave up 2 bases; unmatched junction bases: 2. Per the germline V gene, CDR1 is ENHRY and CDR2 is SYGVKD. This chain's CDR3 is CAISGLAGATDTQYF. The DNA of the CDR3 is TGTGCCATCAGCGGACTAGCGGGGGCCACAGATACGCAGTATTTT.

V is TRBV6-5 and J is TRBJ2-2; the D is unclear. The ends were cut back, 7 bases at V and 4 bases at J, with 13 bases in the middle. CDR3 length equals 14 residues. Germline CDR1 is MNHEY and CDR2 is SVGAGI. CDR3 sequence reads: CASNALWATGELFF. DNA of the CDR3: TGTGCCAGCAATGCCCTCTGGGCCACCGGGGAGCTGTTTTTT.

V and J are TRBV5-8 and TRBJ1-2; 7 bases match TRBD1. V gave up 1 base and J gave up 7 bases; unmatched junction bases: 7. CDR3 length: 14 residues. The germline gives CDR1 SGHTS, CDR2 YDEGEE. The DNA for the CDR3 is TGTGCCAGCAGCTTGACAGGGGCTGATCTTGGCTACACCTTC. This sequence encodes CASSLTGADLGYTF.

This chain links TRBV30 with TRBJ1-2; D call uncertain. Germline lookup yields CDR1 GTSNPN and CDR2 SVGIG (reference sequence). The V end lost 8 bases, the J end lost 8 bases, and 18 bases lay between the germline ends. The CDR3 is 12 residues long. CDR3 DNA: TGTGCCCGCCTAACGCGGTACTCCGGCTACACCTTC. Residues: CARLTRYSGYTF.

There are a few counts of this clone. The chain recombines TRBV19 with TRBJ1-1; 9 positions match TRBD1. The V gene end was trimmed by 7 bases and the J gene end by 1 base; junction bases not matched to a gene: 7. The CDR3 has 15 amino acids. Germline V CDR1 and CDR2: LNHDA, SQIVND (reference sequence). CDR3 sequence (DNA): TGTGCCAGTACCGCCCCGGGACAGGGGAACACTGAAGCTTTCTTT. Translated: CASTAPGQGNTEAFF.

The chain has TRBV11-2 and TRBJ2-7; D is unclear. Germline V gene lookup returns CDR1 SGHAT and CDR2 FQNNGV. With 0 bases removed from V and 2 bases from J, the gap between germline ends came to 11 bases. The CDR3 loop spans 15 amino acids. In DNA form, the CDR3 reads TGTGCCAGCAGCTTAGATAGGTCGCTAGCCTACGAGCAGTACTTC. Its protein is CASSLDRSLAYEQYF.

J is TRBJ1-5 and V is TRBV15; D remains ambiguous. Germline lookup yields CDR1 LNHNV and CDR2 YYDKDF (reference sequence). The CDR3 is made up of 15 amino acids. The V end was cut by 0 bases, the J end by 2 bases, with 8 bases between. CDR3 sequence (DNA): TGTGCCACCAGCAGAGATAAAGAGGGCAATCAGCCCCAGCATTTT. Its translation: CATSRDKEGNQPQHF. Filled out from reference TRBV15 and TRBJ1-5, the complete variable domain reads DAMVIQNPRYQVTQFGKPVTLSCSQTLNHNVMYWYQQKSSQAPKLLFHYYDKDFNNEADTPDNFQSRRPNTSFCFLDIRSPGLGDTAMYLCATSRDKEGNQPQHFGDGTRLSIL.

The chain carries TRBV4-1 and TRBJ2-5; maybe TRBD1 (6 bases). Germline CDR1 is MGHRA and CDR2 is YSYEKL. This CDR3 has 16 amino acids. With 4 bases removed from V and 0 bases from J, the gap between germline ends came to 15 bases. This chain's CDR3 is CASSRAMGQDQETQYF. CDR3 coding DNA: TGCGCCAGCAGCCGAGCCATGGGACAAGACCAAGAGACCCAGTACTTC.

V usage is TRBV12-3 or TRBV12-4 and J usage is TRBJ1-3; D is unresolved. The CDR3 has 13 residues. V lost 2 bases and J lost 4, with 6 bases in between. The CDR3 here is CASSLSQGNTIYF. The CDR3 bases are TGTGCCAGCAGTTTATCGCAGGGAAACACCATATATTTT.